This T cell receptor beta chain appears in the sequencing data of a study of blood T cell repertoires in COVID-19. On the study more broadly: Donors in the United States, Italy and Spain gave samples during acute or convalescent COVID-19. In each case, the material was cDNA or gDNA derived from T cells, B-cell-depleted T cells, or PBMCs.

This CDR3 spans 17 amino acids. Those who participated ranged in age from roughly 18 to 89 years and resided in about two dozen US areas. Before being deemed recovered, Cohort 3 donors had two negative PCRs, clearance, or symptom resolution. Sequenced by immunoSEQ multiplex PCR; TCRdb stores in-frame clones only, minus some. This sample yields approximately 150,000 clones, of which around 81% are seen a single time; 6.2% belongs to the top ten. The TCR comes from a middle-aged woman who had recovered from COVID-19. The V and J genes are TRBV12-1 and TRBJ1-2; the DNA was not used to check the table's D call, TRBD1. TRBV12-1 represents a pseudogene. The sample comprised PBMCs or T cells enriched from blood (not recorded which). The CDR3 region has the DNA TGTGCCAGCAACTTTGTGGACAGGGGGAAAAGGGAGTTGGGCTACACCTTC. Its translation is CASNFVDRGKRELGYTF.